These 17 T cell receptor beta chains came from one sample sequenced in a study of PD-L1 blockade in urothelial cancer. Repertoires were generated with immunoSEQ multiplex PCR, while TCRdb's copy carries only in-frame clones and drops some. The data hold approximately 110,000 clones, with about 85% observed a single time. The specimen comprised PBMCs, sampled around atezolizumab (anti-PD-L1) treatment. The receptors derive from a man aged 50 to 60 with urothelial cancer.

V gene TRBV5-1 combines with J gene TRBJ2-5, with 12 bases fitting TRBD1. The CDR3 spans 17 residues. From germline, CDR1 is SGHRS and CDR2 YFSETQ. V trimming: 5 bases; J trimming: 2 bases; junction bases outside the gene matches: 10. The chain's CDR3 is CASRGTGGLSKQETQYF. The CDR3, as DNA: TGCGCCAGCAGGGGGACAGGGGGCCTCTCGAAACAAGAGACCCAGTACTTC.

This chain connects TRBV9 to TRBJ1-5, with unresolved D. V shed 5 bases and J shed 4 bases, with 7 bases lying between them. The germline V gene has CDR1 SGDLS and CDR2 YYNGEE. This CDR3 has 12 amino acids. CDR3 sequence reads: CASSNSNQPQHF. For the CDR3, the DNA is TGTGCCAGCAGTAACAGTAATCAGCCCCAGCATTTT.

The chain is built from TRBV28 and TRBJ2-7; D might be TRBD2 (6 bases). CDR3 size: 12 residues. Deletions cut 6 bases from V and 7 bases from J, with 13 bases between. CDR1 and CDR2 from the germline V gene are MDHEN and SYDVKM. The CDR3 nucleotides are TGTGCCAGCAGGCAGGGAGGCGGGGAGCAGTACTTC. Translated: CASRQGGGEQYF.

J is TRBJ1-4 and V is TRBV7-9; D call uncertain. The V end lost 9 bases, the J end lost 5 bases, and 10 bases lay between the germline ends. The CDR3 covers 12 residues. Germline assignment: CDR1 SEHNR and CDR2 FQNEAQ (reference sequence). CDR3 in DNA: TGTGCCAGTCAGAAATCAAATGAAAAACTGTTTTTT. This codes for CASQKSNEKLFF.

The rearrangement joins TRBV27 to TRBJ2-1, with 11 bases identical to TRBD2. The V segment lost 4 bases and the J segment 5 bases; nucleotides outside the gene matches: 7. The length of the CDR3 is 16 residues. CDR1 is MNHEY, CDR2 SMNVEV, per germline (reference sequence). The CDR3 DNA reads TGTGCCAGCAGTTCCGCTACTAGCGGGGGCAACAATGAGCAGTTCTTC. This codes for CASSSATSGGNNEQFF.

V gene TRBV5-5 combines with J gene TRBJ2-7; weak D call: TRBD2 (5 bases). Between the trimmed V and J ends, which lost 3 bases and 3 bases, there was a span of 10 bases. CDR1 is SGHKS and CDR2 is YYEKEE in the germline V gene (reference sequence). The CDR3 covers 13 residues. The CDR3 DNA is TGTGCCAGCAGCTGGGAGCAGTTCTACGAGCAGTACTTC. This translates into CASSWEQFYEQYF.

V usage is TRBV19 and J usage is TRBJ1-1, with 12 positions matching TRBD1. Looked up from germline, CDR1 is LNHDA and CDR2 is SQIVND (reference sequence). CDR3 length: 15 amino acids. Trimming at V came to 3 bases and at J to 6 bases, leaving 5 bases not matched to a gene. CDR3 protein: CASSIGTGGASEAFF. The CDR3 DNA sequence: TGTGCCAGTAGTATTGGGACAGGGGGCGCGTCTGAAGCTTTCTTT.

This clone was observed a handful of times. The CDR3 DNA reads as TGTGCCAGCCACCGGGGGGAGGGCCGCAATGAGCAGTTCTTC. This translates into CASHRGEGRNEQFF. The chain has TRBV7-9 and TRBJ2-1; TRBD2 matches at 7 bases. The CDR3 contains 14 residues. The V gene end was trimmed by 8 bases and the J gene end by 6 bases; junction bases not matched to a gene: 10. From germline, CDR1 is SEHNR and CDR2 FQNEAQ (reference sequence).

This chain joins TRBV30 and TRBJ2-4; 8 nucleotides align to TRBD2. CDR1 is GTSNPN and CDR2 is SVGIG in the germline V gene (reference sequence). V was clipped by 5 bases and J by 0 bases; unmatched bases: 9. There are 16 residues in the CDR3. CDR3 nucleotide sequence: TGTGCCTGGGGGCGGCTAGCGGGCTTAGCCAAAAACATTCAGTACTTC. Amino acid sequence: CAWGRLAGLAKNIQYF.

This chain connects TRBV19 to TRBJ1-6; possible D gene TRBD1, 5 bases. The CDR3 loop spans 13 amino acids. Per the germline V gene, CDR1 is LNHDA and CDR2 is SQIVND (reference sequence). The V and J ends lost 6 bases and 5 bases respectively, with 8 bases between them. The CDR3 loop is CASRTANNSPLHF. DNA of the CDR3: TGTGCCAGTAGGACAGCTAATAATTCACCCCTCCACTTT.

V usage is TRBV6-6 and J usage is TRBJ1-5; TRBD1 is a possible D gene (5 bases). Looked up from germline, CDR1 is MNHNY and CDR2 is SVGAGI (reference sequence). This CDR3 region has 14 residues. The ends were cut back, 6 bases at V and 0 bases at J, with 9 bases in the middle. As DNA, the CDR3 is TGTGCCAGCAGCAGGACATTTAGCAATCAGCCCCAGCATTTT. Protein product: CASSRTFSNQPQHF.

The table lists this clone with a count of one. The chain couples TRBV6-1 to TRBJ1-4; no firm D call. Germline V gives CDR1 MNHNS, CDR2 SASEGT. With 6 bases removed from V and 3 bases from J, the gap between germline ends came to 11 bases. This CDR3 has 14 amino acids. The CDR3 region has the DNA TGTGCCAGCAGCCTATACGCATCTAATGAAAAACTGTTTTTT. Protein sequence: CASSLYASNEKLFF.

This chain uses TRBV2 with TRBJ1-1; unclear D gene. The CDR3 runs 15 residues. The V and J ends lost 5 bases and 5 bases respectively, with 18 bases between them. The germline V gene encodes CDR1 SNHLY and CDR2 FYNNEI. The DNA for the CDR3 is TGTGCCAGCAGTCAGCTAGAGGGTCGGGGTACTGAAGCTTTCTTT. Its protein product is CASSQLEGRGTEAFF.

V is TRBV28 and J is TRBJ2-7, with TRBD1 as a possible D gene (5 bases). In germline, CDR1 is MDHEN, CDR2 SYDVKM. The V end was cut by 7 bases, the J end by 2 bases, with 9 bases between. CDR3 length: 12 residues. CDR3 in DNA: TGTGCCAGCATTACGGACACCTACGAGCAGTACTTC. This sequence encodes CASITDTYEQYF.

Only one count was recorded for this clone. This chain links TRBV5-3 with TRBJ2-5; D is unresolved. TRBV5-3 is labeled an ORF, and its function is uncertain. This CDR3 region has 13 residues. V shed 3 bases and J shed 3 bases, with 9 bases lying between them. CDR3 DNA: TGTGCCAGAAGCTGCCCCCGAGAAGAGACCCAGTACTTC. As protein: CARSCPREETQYF.

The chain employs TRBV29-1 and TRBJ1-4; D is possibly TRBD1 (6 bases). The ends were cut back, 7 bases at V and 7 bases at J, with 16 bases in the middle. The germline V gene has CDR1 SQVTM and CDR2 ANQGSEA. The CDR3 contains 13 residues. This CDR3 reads CSAEAGAGEKLFF. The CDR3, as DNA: TGCAGCGCCGAGGCGGGGGCGGGTGAAAAACTGTTTTTT.

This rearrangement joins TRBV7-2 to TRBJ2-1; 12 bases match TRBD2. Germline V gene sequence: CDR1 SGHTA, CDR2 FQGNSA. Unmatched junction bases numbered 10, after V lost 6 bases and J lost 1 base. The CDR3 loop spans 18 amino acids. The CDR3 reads CASRPPGLAGRSYNEQFF. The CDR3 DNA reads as TGTGCCAGCAGACCTCCTGGACTAGCGGGACGATCCTACAATGAGCAGTTCTTC.